One and the same sample provided the 10 T cell receptor beta chains below, sequenced in a study of T cells expressing NK-cell markers. TCRdb reanalyzed the 5' RACE reads and collapses them to one entry per CDR3 protein, without DNA. Its listing shows approximately 380,000 distinct CDR3 sequences. The source material was blood T cells: a sorted CD56 or NKG2C T cell subset, CD4+ or CD8+ T cells, or bulk PBMC T cells (not recorded which). The receptors stem from a man aged 18-70 years in good health.

The chain recombines TRBV15 with TRBJ2-5; TCRdb designates TRBD1, a call that cannot be tested without DNA. The CDR3 sequence is 15 residues long. The germline CDR1 and CDR2 sequences are LNHNV and YYDKDF (reference sequence). The CDR3 region is CATSREPTVQETQYF.

This chain uses TRBV7-2 with TRBJ2-7; TCRdb gives TRBD2 as the D gene, but with no DNA this cannot be confirmed. The germline V gene encodes CDR1 SGHTA and CDR2 FQGNSA. The CDR3 is 15 amino acids. CDR3 loop: CASSSERGREYEQYF. Together with reference TRBV7-2 and TRBJ2-7, the CDR3 gives the full variable domain: GAGVSQSPSNKVTEKGKDVELRCDPISGHTALYWYRQSLGQGLEFLIYFQGNSAPDKSGLPSDRFSAERTGGSVSTLTIQRTQQEDSAVYLCASSSERGREYEQYFGPGTRLTVT.

The J gene is TRBJ1-2, the V gene TRBV28; the D call from TCRdb, TRBD1, cannot be confirmed without DNA. The CDR3 has 14 amino acids. Germline lookup yields CDR1 MDHEN and CDR2 SYDVKM. This chain's CDR3 is CASSFGGQNYGYTF.

This chain joins TRBV20-1 and TRBJ2-5. This CDR3 is 15 amino acids long. From germline, CDR1 is DFQATT and CDR2 SNEGSKA (reference sequence). CDR3 sequence reads: CSARPRTEIQETQYF.

This sequence joins TRBV20-1 and TRBJ2-7. This CDR3 has 15 amino acids. Germline CDR1 DFQATT, CDR2 SNEGSKA (reference sequence). CDR3 protein: CSARGWVRDSYEQYF.

The rearrangement links TRBV2 to TRBJ1-5; the D call of TRBD1 rests on TCRdb alone, since no DNA is present to check it. The germline gives CDR1 SNHLY, CDR2 FYNNEI. There are 13 residues in the CDR3. The CDR3 sequence: CASKGSHNQPQHF.

CDR3 amino acids: CSVHFASGGNEQFF. The genes are TRBV20-1 and TRBJ2-1; TCRdb returns TRBD2, unconfirmable since there is no DNA. Germline values: CDR1 DFQATT, CDR2 SNEGSKA (reference sequence). The CDR3 contains 14 residues.

This sequence joins TRBV5-4 and TRBJ2-1. The germline gives CDR1 SGHNT, CDR2 YYREEE (reference sequence). The CDR3 has 14 amino acids. CDR3: CASSGGGPYNEQFF. Variable domain in full (rest from reference TRBV5-4 and TRBJ2-1): ETGVTQSPTHLIKTRGQQVTLRCSSQSGHNTVSWYQQALGQGPQFIFQYYREEENGRGNFPPRFSGLQFPNYSSELNVNALELDDSALYLCASSGGGPYNEQFFGPGTRLTVL.

The CDR3 here is CASRRQGIINYGYTF. V and J are TRBV2 and TRBJ1-2; with no DNA, the TCRdb D assignment of TRBD1 cannot be verified. Per the germline V gene, CDR1 is SNHLY and CDR2 is FYNNEI. The CDR3 runs 15 residues.

J is TRBJ2-5 and V is TRBV2; with no DNA, the TCRdb D assignment of TRBD1 cannot be verified. The CDR3 is 14 amino acids. Germline lookup yields CDR1 SNHLY and CDR2 FYNNEI. CDR3 loop: CASSPGTGEETQYF. Looking up the rest from reference TRBV2 and TRBJ2-5 gives the full variable domain: EPEVTQTPSHQVTQMGQEVILRCVPISNHLYFYWYRQILGQKVEFLVSFYNNEISEKSEIFDDQFSVERPDGSNFTLKIRSTKLEDSAMYFCASSPGTGEETQYFGPGTRLLVL.